The sequence of this T cell receptor beta chain was determined in a study of T-cell reconstitution after alpha-beta-depleted transplantation in children. Study-level points and caveats: There were reportedly several hundred expanded graft clones from which alpha-beta T cells came about two months after transplant.

The CDR3 runs to 14 residues. V was pared by 1 base and J by 4 bases, with 0 bases of the junction left unmatched. CDR1 and CDR2 (germline): SGHVS, FNYEAQ. Library preparation (for TCRbeta) was performed with unique molecular identifiers. From the PCR reads, TCRdb called clonotypes with MiXCR, one entry per CDR3 protein. The sample includes about 200,000 distinct CDR3 sequences, approximately 6% of them seen just once. This clonotype was seen repeatedly, ten times or more. What it binds is unknown. The clonotype originates from a girl less than two years old with combined immunodeficiency, due to receive a stem cell transplant. The chain recombines TRBV7-6 with TRBJ2-1; 8 bases fit TRBD1. The sequencing used PBMCs, collected before TCRalphabeta/CD19-depleted stem cell transplant. This CDR3 reads CASSLGTGYNEQFF. The CDR3, as DNA: TGTGCCAGCAGCTTAGGGACAGGGTACAATGAGCAGTTCTTC. Together with reference TRBV7-6 and TRBJ2-1, the CDR3 gives the full variable domain: GAGVSQSPRYKVTKRGQDVALRCDPISGHVSLYWYRQALGQGPEFLTYFNYEAQQDKSGLPNDRFSAERPEGSISTLTIQRTEQRDSAMYRCASSLGTGYNEQFFGPGTRLTVL.